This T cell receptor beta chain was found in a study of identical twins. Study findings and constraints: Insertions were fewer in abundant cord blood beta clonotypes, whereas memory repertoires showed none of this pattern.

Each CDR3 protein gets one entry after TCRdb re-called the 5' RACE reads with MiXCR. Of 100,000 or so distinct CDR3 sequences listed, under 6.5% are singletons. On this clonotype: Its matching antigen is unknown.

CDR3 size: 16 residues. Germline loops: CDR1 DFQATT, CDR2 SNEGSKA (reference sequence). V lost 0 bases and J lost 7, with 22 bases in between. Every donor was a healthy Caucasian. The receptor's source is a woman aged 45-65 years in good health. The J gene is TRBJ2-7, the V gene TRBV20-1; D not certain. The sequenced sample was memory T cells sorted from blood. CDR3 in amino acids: CSARDHWSLRYEEQYF. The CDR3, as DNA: TGCAGTGCTAGAGATCATTGGAGCCTCCGCTACGAGGAGCAGTACTTC.